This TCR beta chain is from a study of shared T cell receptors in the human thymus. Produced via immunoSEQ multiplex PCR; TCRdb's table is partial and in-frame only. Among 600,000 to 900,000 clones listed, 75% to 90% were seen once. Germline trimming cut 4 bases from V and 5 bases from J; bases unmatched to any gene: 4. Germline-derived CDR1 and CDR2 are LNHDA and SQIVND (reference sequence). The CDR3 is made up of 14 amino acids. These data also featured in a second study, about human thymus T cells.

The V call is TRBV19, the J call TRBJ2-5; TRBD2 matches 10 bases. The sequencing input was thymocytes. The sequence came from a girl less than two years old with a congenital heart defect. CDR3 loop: CASSRGLAMETQYF. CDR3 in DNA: TGTGCCAGTAGTAGGGGACTAGCGATGGAGACCCAGTACTTC.